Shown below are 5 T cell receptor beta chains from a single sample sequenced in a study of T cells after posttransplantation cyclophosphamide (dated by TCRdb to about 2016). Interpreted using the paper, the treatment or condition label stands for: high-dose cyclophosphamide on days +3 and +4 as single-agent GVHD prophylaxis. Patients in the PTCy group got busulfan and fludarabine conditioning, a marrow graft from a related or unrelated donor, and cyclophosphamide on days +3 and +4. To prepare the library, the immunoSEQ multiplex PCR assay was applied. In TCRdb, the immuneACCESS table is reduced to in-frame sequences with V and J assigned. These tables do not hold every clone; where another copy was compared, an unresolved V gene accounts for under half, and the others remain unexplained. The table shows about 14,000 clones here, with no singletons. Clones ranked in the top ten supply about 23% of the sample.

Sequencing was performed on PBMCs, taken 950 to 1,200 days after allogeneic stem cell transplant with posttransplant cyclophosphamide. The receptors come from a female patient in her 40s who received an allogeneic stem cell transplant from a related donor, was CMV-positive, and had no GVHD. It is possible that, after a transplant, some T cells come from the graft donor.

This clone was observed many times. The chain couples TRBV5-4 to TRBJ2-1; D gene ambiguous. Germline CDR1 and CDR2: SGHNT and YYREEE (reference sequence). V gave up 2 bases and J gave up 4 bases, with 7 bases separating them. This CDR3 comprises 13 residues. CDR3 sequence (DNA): TGTGCCAGCAGCTTATCCAGGTACAATGAGCAGTTCTTC. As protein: CASSLSRYNEQFF.

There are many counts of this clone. The CDR3 is CSVEVLDRGSETQYF. The CDR3 DNA reads as TGCAGCGTTGAAGTTTTAGACAGGGGATCAGAGACCCAGTACTTC. This sequence joins TRBV29-1 and TRBJ2-5; 8 nucleotides line up with TRBD1. Trimming cost V 1 base and J 4 bases; bases outside gene matches: 8. Germline CDR1 and CDR2: SQVTM and ANQGSEA. The CDR3 is made up of 15 amino acids.

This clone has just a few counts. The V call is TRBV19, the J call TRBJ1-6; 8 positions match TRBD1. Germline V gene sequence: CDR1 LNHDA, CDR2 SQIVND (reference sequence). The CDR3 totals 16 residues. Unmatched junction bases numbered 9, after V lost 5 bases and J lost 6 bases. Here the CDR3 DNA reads TGTGCCAGTAGTTTTGCAGGGGGCGAAGGTAATTCACCCCTCCACTTT. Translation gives CASSFAGGEGNSPLHF.

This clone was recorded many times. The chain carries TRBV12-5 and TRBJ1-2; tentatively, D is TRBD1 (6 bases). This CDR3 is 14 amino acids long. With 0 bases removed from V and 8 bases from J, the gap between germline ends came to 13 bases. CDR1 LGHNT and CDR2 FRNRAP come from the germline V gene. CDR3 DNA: TGTGCTAGTGGTTTGGTAGGTAGGGGGAACGGCTACACCTTC. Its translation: CASGLVGRGNGYTF.

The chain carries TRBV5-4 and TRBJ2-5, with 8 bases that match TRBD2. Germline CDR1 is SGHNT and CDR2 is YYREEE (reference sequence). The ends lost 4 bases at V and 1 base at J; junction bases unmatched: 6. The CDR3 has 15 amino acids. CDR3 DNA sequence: TGTGCCAGCAGCCCGCGCAGCGGGAGCCAAGAGACCCAGTACTTC. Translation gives CASSPRSGSQETQYF.